The clone carrying this TCR beta chain was counted many times. These data are taken from a study of tumor and adjacent non-tumor tissue in lung cancer. V was clipped by 4 bases and J by 3 bases, with 13 bases between them. This CDR3 comprises 15 residues. The template was RNA from unsorted bulk tissue. A modified ARM-PCR protocol with three rounds of nested PCR amplified TCRbeta. TCRdb reprocessed the multiplex PCR reads via MiXCR and lists one record per CDR3 protein. The data contain roughly 120,000 distinct CDR3 sequences, around 75% of them singletons. The chain carries TRBV12-3 or TRBV12-4 and TRBJ1-3; D is unclear. The sequence came from a woman aged 60 to 75 with non-small cell lung cancer. The specimen sequenced was lung tumor tissue. The CDR3 region is CASSSTGVRGNTIYF. The CDR3 coding sequence is TGTGCCAGCAGTTCCACCGGTGTACGTGGAAACACCATATATTTT.